The clone carrying this T cell receptor beta chain was found a few times. Its matching antigen is unknown. The CDR3 contains 20 residues. CDR1 SGHDN and CDR2 FVKESK come from the germline V gene. V was trimmed by 4 bases and J by 4 bases, leaving 29 bases between them. These data belong to a study of T-cell memory formation after mild COVID-19. Study observations and caveats: Day 15 to 85 contracting clones showed balanced CD4/CD8; day 15 to 37 expanders favored CD4+.

One entry per CDR3 protein results from TCRdb running MiXCR on the 5' RACE reads. The table shows around 55,000 distinct CDR3 sequences, with 9.5% occurring only once. The source is a young man who had mild COVID-19 (a few samples of this study predate the infection). Cell type and time point are not known. This chain connects TRBV14 to TRBJ2-4, with D possibly being TRBD1 or TRBD2 (5 bases each). Sequencing was performed on PBMCs or a T cell subset sorted from them (not recorded which). The chain's CDR3 is CASSPPGRYGDQGKKNIQYF. The CDR3 nucleotides are TGTGCCAGCAGCCCCCCAGGGCGCTACGGGGACCAAGGCAAAAAAAACATTCAGTACTTC. Using reference TRBV14 and TRBJ2-4 for the parts outside the CDR3, the full variable domain is EAGVTQFPSHSVIEKGQTVTLRCDPISGHDNLYWYRRVMGKEIKFLLHFVKESKQDESGMPNNRFLAERTGGTYSTLKVQPAELEDSGVYFCASSPPGRYGDQGKKNIQYFGAGTRLSVL.